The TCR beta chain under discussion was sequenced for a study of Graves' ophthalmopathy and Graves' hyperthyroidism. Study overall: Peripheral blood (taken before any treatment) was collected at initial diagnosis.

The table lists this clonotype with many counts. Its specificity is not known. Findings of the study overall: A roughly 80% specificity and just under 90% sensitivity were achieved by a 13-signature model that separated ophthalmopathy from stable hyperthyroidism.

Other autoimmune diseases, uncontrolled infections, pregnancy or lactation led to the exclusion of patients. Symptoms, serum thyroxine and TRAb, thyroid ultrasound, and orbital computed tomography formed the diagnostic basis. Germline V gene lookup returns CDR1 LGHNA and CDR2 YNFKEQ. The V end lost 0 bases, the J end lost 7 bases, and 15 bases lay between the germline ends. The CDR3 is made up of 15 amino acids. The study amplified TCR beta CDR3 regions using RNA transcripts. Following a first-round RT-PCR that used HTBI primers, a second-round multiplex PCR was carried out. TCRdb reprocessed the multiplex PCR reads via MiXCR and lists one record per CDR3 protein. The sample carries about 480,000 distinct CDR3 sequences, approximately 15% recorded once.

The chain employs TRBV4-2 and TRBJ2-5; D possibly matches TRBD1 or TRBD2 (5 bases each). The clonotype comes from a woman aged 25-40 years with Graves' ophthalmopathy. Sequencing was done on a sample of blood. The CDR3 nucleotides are TGTGCCAGCAGCCAAGAAGAGGGGTCGGGCGGGACCCAGTACTTC. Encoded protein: CASSQEEGSGGTQYF.